Below, one TCR beta chain is given with its context. CDR1 is MNHNY, CDR2 SVGAGI, per germline (reference sequence). This CDR3 contains 12 residues. Trimming pared 5 bases from V and 6 bases from J, leaving 8 bases between. The sample is drawn from a study of CD8 T cells in Susac syndrome. It was with random hexamers that about 0.45 to 1 ug RNA was reverse transcribed. TCRdb reprocessed the immunoSEQ multiplex PCR reads via MiXCR and lists one record per CDR3 protein. The repertoire holds 180,000 or so distinct CDR3 sequences, approximately 96% seen once, with over 0.12% in the top ten. Input material: CD4+ T cells from PBMCs. This receptor was obtained from a human donor in good health. This sequence joins TRBV6-6 and TRBJ2-1; D is perhaps TRBD2 (5 bases). CDR3 in DNA: TGTGCCAGCAGTAGCCTAGCCAATGAGCAGTTCTTC. It codes for CASSSLANEQFF.